The 25 T cell receptor beta chains reported below all come from one sample, sequenced in a study of blood T cell repertoires in COVID-19. Sequencing was performed with immunoSEQ multiplex PCR; in TCRdb, only in-frame clones are kept and a portion is missing. The sample has 65,000 to 85,000 clones, about 73% seen once; the top ten hold around 5%. The sequencing input was peripheral blood. The source of these receptors is a man aged 50 or older with active or convalescent COVID-19.

The V and J genes are TRBV13 and TRBJ2-5, with D tentatively TRBD2 (5 bases). Trimming removed 5 bases from V and 2 bases from J, with 18 bases in between. This CDR3 contains 16 residues. CDR1 and CDR2 (germline): PRHDT, FYEKMQ (reference sequence). The CDR3 loop reads CASSRRASGSQETQYF. The CDR3 coding sequence is TGTGCCAGCAGCCGTAGGGCCAGCGGTAGTCAAGAGACCCAGTACTTC.

The chain has TRBV5-1 and TRBJ2-3; D may be TRBD1 (5 bases). This CDR3 is built from 14 residues. V lost 2 bases, J lost 0 bases, and 7 bases lay in between. Germline loops: CDR1 SGHRS, CDR2 YFSETQ. This CDR3 reads CASSLWGSTDTQYF. CDR3 nucleotides: TGCGCCAGCAGCTTATGGGGCAGCACAGATACGCAGTATTTT.

The chain recombines TRBV7-9 with TRBJ1-2; 8 bases are a match to TRBD1. Germline V gives CDR1 SEHNR, CDR2 FQNEAQ (reference sequence). The CDR3 runs to 13 residues. J lost 3 bases, V lost 5 bases, and 2 bases had no gene match. The CDR3 spells CASSAQGDYGYTF. Here the CDR3 DNA reads TGTGCCAGCAGCGCACAGGGGGACTATGGCTACACCTTC.

The chain carries TRBV5-1 and TRBJ1-3; 9 positions match TRBD1. Germline V gene data show CDR1 as SGHRS and CDR2 as YFSETQ. The CDR3 loop spans 18 amino acids. Unmatched junction bases numbered 13, after V lost 4 bases and J lost 2 bases. CDR3 amino acids: CASSTGQGRGSTGNTIYF. CDR3 coding DNA: TGCGCCAGCAGCACCGGACAGGGGCGCGGATCGACTGGAAACACCATATATTTT. Full variable domain (outside the CDR3, taken from reference TRBV5-1 and TRBJ1-3): KAGVTQTPRYLIKTRGQQVTLSCSPISGHRSVSWYQQTPGQGLQFLFEYFSETQRNKGNFPGRFSGRQFSNSRSEMNVSTLELGDSALYLCASSTGQGRGSTGNTIYFGEGSWLTVV.

This clone occurred a few times. In DNA, the CDR3 is TGTGCCAGCAGCGCCGCGGGGGGAAACCTTGGTGACGAGCAGTACTTC. Translated: CASSAAGGNLGDEQYF. The chain couples TRBV9 to TRBJ2-7, with 8 bases identical to TRBD2. The V and J ends lost 3 bases and 5 bases, in that order; junction bases with no gene match: 13. Germline CDR1 and CDR2: SGDLS and YYNGEE. The CDR3 totals 16 residues.

The chain employs TRBV29-1 and TRBJ1-1, with D perhaps TRBD1 (6 bases). There are 15 residues in the CDR3. Between the trimmed V and J ends, which lost 4 bases and 2 bases, there was a span of 17 bases. Germline V gives CDR1 SQVTM, CDR2 ANQGSEA. CDR3 in DNA: TGCAGCGTTGCCCTCCGGCAGGGGACAAACACTGAAGCTTTCTTT. Its protein is CSVALRQGTNTEAFF.

The rearrangement joins TRBV9 to TRBJ2-3, with TRBD2 identical over 8 bases. V lost 0 bases, J lost 0 bases, and 6 bases stayed unmatched. The CDR3 is 17 amino acids. Germline V gene sequence: CDR1 SGDLS, CDR2 YYNGEE. CDR3 amino acids: CASSVGSGGGSTDTQYF. Here the CDR3 DNA reads TGTGCCAGCAGCGTAGGGTCGGGCGGGGGGAGCACAGATACGCAGTATTTT.

The rearrangement links TRBV7-6 to TRBJ1-4; D perhaps matches TRBD1 (5 bases). V lost 2 bases and J 11 bases, leaving 15 bases between the germline ends. CDR1 is SGHVS and CDR2 is FNYEAQ in the germline V gene. The CDR3 extends over 14 amino acids. The CDR3 loop reads CASSLMVGEEKLFF. In DNA, the CDR3 is TGTGCCAGCAGCTTAATGGTGGGGGAGGAGAAACTGTTTTTT.

The chain joins TRBV4-1 to TRBJ2-3; 15 bases align to TRBD2. The germline V gene encodes CDR1 MGHRA and CDR2 YSYEKL. J was trimmed by 4 bases and V by 0 bases; bases with no gene match: 5. The length of the CDR3 is 18 residues. The CDR3 protein is CASSQEYRTSGGADTQYF. Written as DNA, the CDR3 is TGCGCCAGCAGCCAAGAGTATAGGACTAGCGGGGGGGCAGATACGCAGTATTTT.

The chain recombines TRBV5-4 with TRBJ2-3, with a possible D match to TRBD1 (5 bases). The germline CDR1 and CDR2 sequences are SGHNT and YYREEE (reference sequence). The CDR3 length is 14 residues. V was trimmed by 1 base and J by 2 bases, leaving 8 bases between them. Here the CDR3 DNA reads TGTGCCAGCAGCTTGAGCAGGGACACAGATACGCAGTATTTT. Residues: CASSLSRDTDTQYF.

This clone was seen a few times. The chain employs TRBV5-6 and TRBJ1-1; 8 positions agree with TRBD1. V shed 0 bases and J 0 bases; nucleotides not matched to a gene: 4. The CDR3 length is 16 residues. Germline CDR1 is SGHDT and CDR2 is YYEEEE. The DNA of the CDR3 is TGTGCCAGCAGCTTGGAGCCGACAGGGGTGAACACTGAAGCTTTCTTT. It codes for CASSLEPTGVNTEAFF.

This chain links TRBV7-3 with TRBJ2-3; the D is unclear. Germline V gene data show CDR1 as SGHTA and CDR2 as FQGTGA. CDR3 length: 14 amino acids. V gave up 4 bases and J gave up 2 bases, with 10 bases separating them. The CDR3 DNA reads TGTGCCAGCAGCTCCCAACAGAACACAGATACGCAGTATTTT. Protein sequence: CASSSQQNTDTQYF. Drawing the rest from reference TRBV7-3 and TRBJ2-3, the complete variable domain is GAGVSQTPSNKVTEKGKYVELRCDPISGHTALYWYRQSLGQGPEFLIYFQGTGAADDSGLPNDRFFAVRPEGSVSTLKIQRTERGDSAVYLCASSSQQNTDTQYFGPGTRLTVL.

J is TRBJ1-6 and V is TRBV23-1; 10 nucleotides match TRBD1. TRBV23-1 is sorted into the ORF group, with uncertain function. V dropped 9 bases and J dropped 9; count of bases not matched to a gene: 14. The CDR3 consists of 16 residues. For the CDR3, the DNA is TGCGCCAGAGATCGAAACCGGGGACAGGGGAGTTCACCCCTCCACTTT. Translation gives CARDRNRGQGSSPLHF.

This clone was picked up one time. The chain combines TRBV11-2 with TRBJ2-1; a possible D gene is TRBD1 (5 bases). The CDR3 spans 14 residues. Germline V gene data show CDR1 as SGHAT and CDR2 as FQNNGV. The V and J ends lost 1 base and 10 bases respectively, with 14 bases between them. CDR3 residues: CASSLGRDKLEQFF. CDR3 in DNA: TGTGCCAGCAGCTTAGGCAGGGATAAGCTGGAGCAGTTCTTC.

The V call is TRBV5-4, the J call TRBJ2-1, with D possibly being TRBD2 (5 bases). Trimming removed 5 bases from V and 13 bases from J, with 16 bases in between. Germline V gene data show CDR1 as SGHNT and CDR2 as YYREEE (reference sequence). The CDR3 is 12 amino acids. DNA for the CDR3: TGTGCCAGCAGTTATGCGGCGGGTCTTCAGTTCTTC. This encodes CASSYAAGLQFF.

This chain links TRBV9 with TRBJ2-5, with 7 bases fitting TRBD2. With V trimmed by 3 bases and J by 2 bases, 7 bases remained unmatched. Germline lookup yields CDR1 SGDLS and CDR2 YYNGEE. The length of the CDR3 is 15 residues. CDR3 nucleotide sequence: TGTGCCAGCAGCGCCACCCCGCGGGGGCAAGAGACCCAGTACTTC. Translation: CASSATPRGQETQYF.

This clone was seen a single time. The rearrangement links TRBV24-1 to TRBJ2-2; perhaps TRBD1 as D (6 bases). The CDR3 length is 12 residues. V dropped 7 bases and J dropped 7 bases, with 9 bases sitting between them. The V gene's germline CDR1 is KGHDR and CDR2 SFDVKD. The chain's CDR3 is CATRGADGELFF. The CDR3 nucleotides read TGTGCCACCAGGGGGGCCGACGGGGAGCTGTTTTTT.

The chain recombines TRBV3-1 (or the pseudogene TRBV3-2) with TRBJ2-7; the match to TRBD1 covers 7 bases. Germline CDR1 LGHDT, CDR2 YNNKEL (reference sequence). V gave up 4 bases and J gave up 5 bases; unmatched junction bases: 11. This CDR3 has 15 residues. The CDR3, as DNA: TGTGCCAGCAGCCGAGTGAGACAGGGTAACGACGAGCAGTACTTC. The encoded protein is CASSRVRQGNDEQYF.

This clone was picked up a small number of times. CDR3 sequence reads: CASSFGRQAFYGYTF. DNA of the CDR3: TGTGCCAGCAGCTTTGGGCGACAGGCTTTCTATGGCTACACCTTC. The V and J genes are TRBV5-5 and TRBJ1-2; TRBD1 might be the D (6 bases). CDR3 length: 15 residues. Germline CDR1 SGHKS, CDR2 YYEKEE (reference sequence). Trimming shortened V by 2 bases and J by 4 bases, and 15 bases separated the two germline ends.

The chain combines TRBV7-8 with TRBJ2-3; 9 bases agree with TRBD1. This CDR3 region has 15 residues. Per germline, CDR1 SGHVS and CDR2 FQNEAQ. V lost 2 bases and J lost 5; bases outside the gene matches: 5. The CDR3 sequence is CASSLSQGAKDTQYF. The DNA of the CDR3 is TGTGCCAGCAGCTTATCACAGGGGGCTAAAGATACGCAGTATTTT.

The rearrangement uses TRBV4-1 and TRBJ1-2; tentatively, D is TRBD1 (6 bases). Germline CDR1 MGHRA, CDR2 YSYEKL. V dropped 0 bases and J dropped 9 bases, with 17 bases sitting between them. The CDR3 runs to 15 residues. In nucleotides, the CDR3 is TGCGCCAGCAGCCAAGAACCTAAGTCAGGGGAGAGCTACACCTTC. As protein: CASSQEPKSGESYTF.

V is TRBV10-3 and J is TRBJ2-1; D is perhaps TRBD1 (5 bases). The CDR3 extends over 13 amino acids. V lost 3 bases and J lost 7, with 10 bases in between. Germline V lookup: CDR1 ENHRY, CDR2 SYGVKD. CDR3 region: CAISDPQVNEQFF. CDR3 in DNA: TGTGCCATCAGTGATCCACAGGTTAATGAGCAGTTCTTC.

The rearrangement joins TRBV6-2 or TRBV6-3 to TRBJ1-4, with 7 bases lining up with TRBD1. The CDR3 totals 15 residues. CDR1 is MNHEY, CDR2 SVGEGT, per germline. The junction had 5 bases not matched to a gene; V was cut back by 2 bases and J by 5 bases. The CDR3 region is CASSYATGMNEKLFF. The CDR3 DNA sequence: TGTGCCAGCAGTTACGCGACAGGGATGAATGAAAAACTGTTTTTT.

The rearrangement links TRBV12-3 or TRBV12-4 to TRBJ1-2; weak D call: TRBD1 (6 bases). V was pared by 3 bases and J by 12 bases, with 14 bases between. The CDR3 runs to 12 residues. This chain's CDR3 is CASSLGQGTHTF. Here the CDR3 DNA reads TGTGCCAGCAGTTTGGGGCAGGGGACCCACACCTTC.

This chain joins TRBV4-3 and TRBJ1-1; D remains ambiguous. This CDR3 region has 13 residues. V lost 1 base to trimming and J lost 1 base, with 4 bases between them. CDR1 is LGHNA and CDR2 is YSLEER in the germline V gene. The CDR3: CASSQAGNTEAFF. The CDR3 DNA sequence: TGCGCCAGCAGCCAAGCAGGGAACACTGAAGCTTTCTTT.